The 5 T cell receptor beta chains in this list originate from one sample, sequenced in a study of blood T cell repertoires in COVID-19. Sequencing was performed with immunoSEQ multiplex PCR; in TCRdb, only in-frame clones are kept and a portion is missing. The sample contains about 300,000 clones, approximately 85% of which appear only once. The source material was PBMCs or T cells enriched from blood (not recorded which). The receptor source for this set is a young man who had recovered from COVID-19.

The chain recombines TRBV19 with TRBJ2-3; 7 bases are a match to TRBD1. This CDR3 comprises 14 residues. Unmatched junction bases numbered 5, after V lost 6 bases and J lost 2 bases. Germline V CDR1 and CDR2: LNHDA, SQIVND (reference sequence). The CDR3 here is CASRTQGYTDTQYF. The CDR3 DNA reads TGTGCCAGTAGAACACAGGGGTACACAGATACGCAGTATTTT. Full variable domain (outside the CDR3, taken from reference TRBV19 and TRBJ2-3): DGGITQSPKYLFRKEGQNVTLSCEQNLNHDAMYWYRQDPGQGLRLIYYSQIVNDFQKGDIAEGYSVSREKKESFPLTVTSAQKNPTAFYLCASRTQGYTDTQYFGPGTRLTVL.

The chain combines TRBV29-1 with TRBJ2-2; perhaps TRBD1 as D (5 bases). CDR3 length: 14 amino acids. Trimming removed 6 bases from V and 1 base from J, with 12 bases in between. CDR1 SQVTM and CDR2 ANQGSEA come from the germline V gene. The CDR3 sequence is CSVRDSQNTGELFF. The CDR3 DNA reads TGCAGCGTCCGAGACAGCCAGAACACCGGGGAGCTGTTTTTT.

The J gene is TRBJ1-5, the V gene TRBV2; possibly TRBD1 for D (5 bases). CDR1 is SNHLY, CDR2 FYNNEI, per germline. The V end was cut by 3 bases, the J end by 5 bases, with 11 bases between. The CDR3 extends over 14 amino acids. This chain's CDR3 is CASSEDRGHQPQHF. The DNA of the CDR3 is TGTGCCAGCAGTGAGGATAGGGGCCATCAGCCCCAGCATTTT.

Notes on this clone: One end of the junction does not line up with germline, which may come from a read error. This chain uses TRBV12-3 or TRBV12-4 with TRBJ2-3; TRBD1 is a possible D gene (6 bases). The CDR3 runs to 12 residues. CDR3 DNA: TGTGCCAGCAGTCCTACCCCCGATAGACAGGTGTTT. This translates into CASSPTPDRQVF.

The chain recombines TRBV6-6 with TRBJ1-1, with D possibly being TRBD1 (5 bases). V was clipped by 4 bases and J by 3 bases, with 12 bases between them. Germline loops: CDR1 MNHNY, CDR2 SVGAGI (reference sequence). This CDR3 has 14 amino acids. The CDR3 sequence: CASSLTGGDTEAFF. In DNA, the CDR3 is TGTGCCAGCAGTTTGACGGGGGGTGACACTGAAGCTTTCTTT.